This TCR beta chain was documented in a study of T cell responses to AZD1222 COVID-19 vaccine. Study findings and constraints: Most donors were white British and more were female, and clonal diversity was possibly underestimated. Repertoire sampling occurred only after the peak T cell response.

This clone was found a few times. Its antigen is unidentified. This CDR3 has 16 residues. V was trimmed by 1 base and J by 5 bases, leaving 17 bases between them. Germline lookup yields CDR1 MGHRA and CDR2 YSYEKL. Clones were read by immunoSEQ multiplex PCR, and TCRdb kept only the in-frame ones, dropping some. The table has approximately 140,000 clones, 85% to 95% seen once. The source material was peripheral blood, sampled on day 0 of MenACWY control vaccination. This chain joins TRBV4-1 and TRBJ1-2; D might be TRBD1 (5 bases). This sequence was found in an adult in good health. CDR3 coding DNA: TGCGCCAGCAGCCAAGGGACGCTGCTAGGGGAATATGGCTACACCTTC. This encodes CASSQGTLLGEYGYTF.